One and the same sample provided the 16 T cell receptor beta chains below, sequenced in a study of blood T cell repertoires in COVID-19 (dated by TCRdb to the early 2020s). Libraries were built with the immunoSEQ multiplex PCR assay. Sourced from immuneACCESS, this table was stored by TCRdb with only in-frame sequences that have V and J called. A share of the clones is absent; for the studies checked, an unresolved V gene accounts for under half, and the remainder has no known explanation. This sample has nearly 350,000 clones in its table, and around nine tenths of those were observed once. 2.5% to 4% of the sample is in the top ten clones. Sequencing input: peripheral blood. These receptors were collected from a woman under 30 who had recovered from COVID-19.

CDR3 residues: CASSLTGAGEQFF. CDR3 nucleotides: TGTGCCAGCAGCCTGACAGGGGCTGGGGAGCAGTTCTTC. The V and J genes are TRBV7-2 and TRBJ2-1; the match to TRBD1 covers 8 bases. Looked up from germline, CDR1 is SGHTA and CDR2 is FQGNSA. The CDR3 is 13 residues long. V lost 5 bases, J lost 10 bases, and 7 bases stayed unmatched. The variable domain in full, with the rest retrieved from reference TRBV7-2 and TRBJ2-1, is GAGVSQSPSNKVTEKGKDVELRCDPISGHTALYWYRQSLGQGLEFLIYFQGNSAPDKSGLPSDRFSAERTGGSVSTLTIQRTQQEDSAVYLCASSLTGAGEQFFGPGTRLTVL.

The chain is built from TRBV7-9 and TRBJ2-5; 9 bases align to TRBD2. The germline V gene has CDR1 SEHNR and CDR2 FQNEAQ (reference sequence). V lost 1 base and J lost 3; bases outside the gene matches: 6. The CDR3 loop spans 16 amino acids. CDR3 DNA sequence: TGTGCCAGCAGCTTAGTGTGGGTAGCGGGAGAAGAGACCCAGTACTTC. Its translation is CASSLVWVAGEETQYF.

The CDR3 spells CAWSRVTGNTEAFF. The CDR3 nucleotides read TGTGCCTGGAGCCGCGTCACAGGGAACACTGAAGCTTTCTTT. The chain is built from TRBV30 and TRBJ1-1; possibly TRBD1 for D (5 bases). Germline CDR1 and CDR2: GTSNPN and SVGIG (reference sequence). The CDR3 covers 14 residues. Trimming left V 3 bases short and J 1 base short, with 12 bases between.

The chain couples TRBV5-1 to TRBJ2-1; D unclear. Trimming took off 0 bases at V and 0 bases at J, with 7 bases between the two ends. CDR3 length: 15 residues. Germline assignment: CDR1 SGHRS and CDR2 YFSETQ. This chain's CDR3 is CASSLARLSYNEQFF. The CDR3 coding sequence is TGCGCCAGCAGCTTGGCTAGACTCTCCTACAATGAGCAGTTCTTC.

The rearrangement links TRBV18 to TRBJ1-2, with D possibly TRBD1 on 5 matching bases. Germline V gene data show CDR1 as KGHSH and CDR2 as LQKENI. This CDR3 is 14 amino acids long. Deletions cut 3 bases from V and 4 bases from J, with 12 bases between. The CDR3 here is CASSPDRLGYGYTF. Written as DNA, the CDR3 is TGTGCCAGCTCACCTGACAGACTCGGCTATGGCTACACCTTC. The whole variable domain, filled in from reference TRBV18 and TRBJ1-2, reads NAGVMQNPRHLVRRRGQEARLRCSPMKGHSHVYWYRQLPEEGLKFMVYLQKENIIDESGMPKERFSAEFPKEGPSILRIQQVVRGDSAAYFCASSPDRLGYGYTFGSGTRLTVV.

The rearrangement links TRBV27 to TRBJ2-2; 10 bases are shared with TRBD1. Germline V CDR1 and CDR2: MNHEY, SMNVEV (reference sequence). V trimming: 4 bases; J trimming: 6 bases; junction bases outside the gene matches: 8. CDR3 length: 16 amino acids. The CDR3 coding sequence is TGTGCCAGCAGTTCCCCGGGACAGGGGTGGCCCGGGGAGCTGTTTTTT. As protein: CASSSPGQGWPGELFF.

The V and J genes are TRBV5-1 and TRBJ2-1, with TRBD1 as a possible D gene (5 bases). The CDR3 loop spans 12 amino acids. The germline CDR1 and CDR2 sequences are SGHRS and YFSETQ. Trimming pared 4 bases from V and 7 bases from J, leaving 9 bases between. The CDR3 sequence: CASSIRGNEQFF. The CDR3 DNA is TGCGCCAGCAGCATAAGGGGAAATGAGCAGTTCTTC.

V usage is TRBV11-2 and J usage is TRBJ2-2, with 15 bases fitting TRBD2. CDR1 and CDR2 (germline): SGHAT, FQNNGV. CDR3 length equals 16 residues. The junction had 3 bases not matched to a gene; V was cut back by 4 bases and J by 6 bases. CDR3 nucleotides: TGTGCCAGCAGCTATGGACTAGCGGGAGGGGCCGGGGAGCTGTTTTTT. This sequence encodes CASSYGLAGGAGELFF. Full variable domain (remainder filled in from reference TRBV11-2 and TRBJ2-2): EAGVAQSPRYKIIEKRQSVAFWCNPISGHATLYWYQQILGQGPKLLIQFQNNGVVDDSQLPKDRFSAERLKGVDSTLKIQPAKLEDSAVYLCASSYGLAGGAGELFFGEGSRLTVL.

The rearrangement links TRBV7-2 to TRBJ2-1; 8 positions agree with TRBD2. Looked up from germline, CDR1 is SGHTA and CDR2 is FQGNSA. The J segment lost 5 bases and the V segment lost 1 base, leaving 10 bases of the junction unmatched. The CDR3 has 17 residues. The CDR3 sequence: CASSLEGWTSRNNEQFF. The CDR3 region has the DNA TGTGCCAGCAGCTTAGAAGGTTGGACTAGCAGAAACAATGAGCAGTTCTTC.

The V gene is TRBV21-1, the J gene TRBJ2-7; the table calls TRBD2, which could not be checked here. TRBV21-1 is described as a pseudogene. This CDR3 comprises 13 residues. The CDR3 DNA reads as TGTGCCAGCCCCGAGGGTGACTCCTACGAGCAGTACGTC. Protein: CASPEGDSYEQYV.

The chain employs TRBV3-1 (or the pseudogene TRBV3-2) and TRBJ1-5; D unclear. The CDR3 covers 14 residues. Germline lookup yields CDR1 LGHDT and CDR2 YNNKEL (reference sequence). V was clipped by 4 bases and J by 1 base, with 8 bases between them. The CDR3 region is CASSPFPSNQPQHF. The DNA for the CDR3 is TGTGCCAGCAGCCCGTTCCCCAGCAATCAGCCCCAGCATTTT.

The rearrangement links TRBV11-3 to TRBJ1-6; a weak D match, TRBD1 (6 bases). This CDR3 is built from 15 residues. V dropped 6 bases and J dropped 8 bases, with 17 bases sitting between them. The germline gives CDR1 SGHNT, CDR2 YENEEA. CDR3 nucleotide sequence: TGTGCCAGCAGTGGCCAGGGACAAAGGGATTCACCCCTCCACTTT. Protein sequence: CASSGQGQRDSPLHF.

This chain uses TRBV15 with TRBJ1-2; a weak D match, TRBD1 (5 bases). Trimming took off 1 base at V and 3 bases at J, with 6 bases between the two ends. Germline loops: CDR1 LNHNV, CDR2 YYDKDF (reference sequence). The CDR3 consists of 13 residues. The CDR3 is CATSRGRDYGYTF. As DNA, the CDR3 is TGTGCCACCAGCAGAGGCAGGGACTATGGCTACACCTTC.

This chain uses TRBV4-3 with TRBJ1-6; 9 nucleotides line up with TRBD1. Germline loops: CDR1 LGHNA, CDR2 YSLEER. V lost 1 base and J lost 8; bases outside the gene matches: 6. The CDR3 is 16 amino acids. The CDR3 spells CASSQGGGQGDSPLHF. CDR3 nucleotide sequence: TGCGCCAGCAGCCAAGGGGGGGGACAGGGTGATTCACCCCTCCACTTT.

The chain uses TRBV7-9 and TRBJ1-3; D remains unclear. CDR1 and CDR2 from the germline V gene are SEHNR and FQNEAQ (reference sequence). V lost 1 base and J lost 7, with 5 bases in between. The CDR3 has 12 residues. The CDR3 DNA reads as TGTGCCAGCAGCTTAGACGCGAACACCATATATTTT. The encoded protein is CASSLDANTIYF. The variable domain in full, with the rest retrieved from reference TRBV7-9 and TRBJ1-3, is DTGVSQNPRHKITKRGQNVTFRCDPISEHNRLYWYRQTLGQGPEFLTYFQNEAQLEKSRLLSDRFSAERPKGSFSTLEIQRTEQGDSAMYLCASSLDANTIYFGEGSWLTVV.

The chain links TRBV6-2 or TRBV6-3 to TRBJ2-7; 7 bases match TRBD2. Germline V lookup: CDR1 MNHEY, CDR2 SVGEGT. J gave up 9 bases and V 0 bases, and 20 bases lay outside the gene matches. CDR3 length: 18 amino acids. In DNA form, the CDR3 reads TGTGCCAGCAGTTACTCCGTCCGGGCGGGAGAAGGCCCCGTAGGGCAGTACGTC. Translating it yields CASSYSVRAGEGPVGQYV.